The 6 T cell receptor beta chains given below trace back to one sample, sequenced in a study of cytomegalovirus exposure and HLA in healthy donors. PCR amplification relied on 60 Vbeta primers (plus 13 Jbeta primers). Here immunoSEQ multiplex PCR was the method, and the copy in TCRdb shows in-frame clones only, minus some. The table lists roughly 140,000 clones, roughly four fifths of them singletons. Sequenced: PBMCs. Receptors originate from a man aged 25-45 years in good health and CMV-seropositive.

V is TRBV5-1 and J is TRBJ2-3, with 13 nucleotides matching TRBD2. Germline V lookup: CDR1 SGHRS, CDR2 YFSETQ. V was pared by 2 bases and J by 1 base, with 4 bases of the junction left unmatched. This CDR3 is built from 17 residues. CDR3 sequence: CASSFRTSGGGTDTQYF. CDR3 coding DNA: TGCGCCAGCAGCTTCAGGACTAGCGGGGGAGGCACAGATACGCAGTATTTT.

The genes are TRBV11-2 and TRBJ1-3; 8 bases match TRBD1. Germline V gene lookup returns CDR1 SGHAT and CDR2 FQNNGV. The CDR3 is 15 amino acids. Trimming removed 6 bases from V and 2 bases from J; junction bases left unmatched: 6. DNA of the CDR3: TGTGCCAGCAGGGCAGGGGGCTTTGCTGGAAACACCATATATTTT. Amino acids: CASRAGGFAGNTIYF.

The rearrangement joins TRBV7-6 to TRBJ1-4, with 11 nucleotides matching TRBD1. Germline loops: CDR1 SGHVS, CDR2 FNYEAQ. The V segment lost 4 bases and the J segment 3 bases; nucleotides outside the gene matches: 10. This CDR3 spans 18 amino acids. CDR3 sequence: CASSSSTGQGVSNEKLFF. The CDR3 DNA sequence: TGTGCCAGCAGCTCTTCTACGGGACAGGGGGTATCTAATGAAAAACTGTTTTTT.

The chain couples TRBV10-3 to TRBJ1-2, with 7 bases lining up with TRBD1. CDR1 is ENHRY and CDR2 is SYGVKD in the germline V gene. The CDR3 is 12 amino acids. J lost 7 bases, V lost 3 bases, and 2 bases had no gene match. The CDR3 here is CAISDDRAGYTF. As DNA, the CDR3 is TGTGCCATCAGTGACGACAGGGCTGGCTACACCTTC.

The sample holds a few counts of this clone. As DNA, the CDR3 is TGCGCCAGCAGCCAACGACAGGGGAACACCGGGGAGCTGTTTTTT. Translated, it gives CASSQRQGNTGELFF. This chain links TRBV4-3 with TRBJ2-2, with 7 positions matching TRBD1. Trimming cost V 2 bases and J 1 base; bases outside gene matches: 1. This CDR3 contains 15 residues. The germline V gene encodes CDR1 LGHNA and CDR2 YSLEER.

Details on this clone: A read error may produce the germline difference seen at one junction end. The chain links TRBV7-9 to TRBJ2-7; possibly TRBD1 for D (5 bases). The CDR3 length is 17 residues. CDR1 SEHNR and CDR2 FQNEAQ come from the germline V gene (reference sequence). CDR3 DNA sequence: TGTTCCAGCAGCTTAGGGGCCTTACAGCATGATTCCTACGAGCAGTACTTC. Translating gives CSSSLGALQHDSYEQYF.